This T cell receptor (beta chain) emerged from a study of T-cell reconstitution after alpha-beta-depleted transplantation in children. A library of TCRbeta sequences, prepared with unique molecular identifiers, was generated. TCRdb redid the calling of the PCR reads with MiXCR, one entry per CDR3 protein. Of 200,000 to 250,000 distinct CDR3 sequences in the sample, roughly 25% were seen once. Overall study results and limits: About two months after transplant, alpha-beta T cells reportedly came from several hundred expanded graft clones. Newly generated T cells supplied most T-cell counts and diversity one year post-transplant.

Germline assignment: CDR1 SEHNR and CDR2 FQNEAQ (reference sequence). The V gene lost 7 bases and the J gene lost 3 bases, with 20 bases spanning the gap. The CDR3 covers 16 residues. About this clonotype itself: Its antigen is not identified.

The chain recombines TRBV7-9 with TRBJ2-3, with D possibly being TRBD1 or TRBD2 (7 bases each). This receptor was taken from a girl aged 2 to 9 with Fanconi anemia, due to receive a stem cell transplant. Sequencing used PBMCs, obtained before TCRalphabeta/CD19-depleted stem cell transplant. CDR3 residues: CASTLGGGSATDTQYF. CDR3 DNA: TGTGCCAGCACCCTAGGGGGCGGGAGTGCAACAGATACGCAGTATTTT.